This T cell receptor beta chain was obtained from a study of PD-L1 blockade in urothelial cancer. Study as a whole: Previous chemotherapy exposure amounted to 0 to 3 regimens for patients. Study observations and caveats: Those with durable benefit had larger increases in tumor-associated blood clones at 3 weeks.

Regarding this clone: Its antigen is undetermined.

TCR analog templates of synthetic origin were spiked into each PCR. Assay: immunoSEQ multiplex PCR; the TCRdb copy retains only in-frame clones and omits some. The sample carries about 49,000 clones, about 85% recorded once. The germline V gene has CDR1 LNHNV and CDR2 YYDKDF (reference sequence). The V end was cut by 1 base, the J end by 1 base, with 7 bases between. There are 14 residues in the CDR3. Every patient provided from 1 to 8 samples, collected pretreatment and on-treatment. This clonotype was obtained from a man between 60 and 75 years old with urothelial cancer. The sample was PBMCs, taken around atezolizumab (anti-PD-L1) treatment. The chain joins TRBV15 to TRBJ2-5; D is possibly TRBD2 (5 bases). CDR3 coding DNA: TGTGCCACCAGCAGAGTGCTAGCCCAAGAGACCCAGTACTTC. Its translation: CATSRVLAQETQYF.